This TCR beta chain originates from a study of blood T cell repertoires in COVID-19. Produced via immunoSEQ multiplex PCR; TCRdb's table is partial and in-frame only. The sample has around 250,000 clones; about 88% are singletons. This receptor was identified in a man younger than 35 with active or convalescent COVID-19. Sequenced material: peripheral blood.

The CDR3 DNA is TGTGCCACCAGCAGAGGGAGGGAAGCTAACTATGGCTACACCTTC. This codes for CATSRGREANYGYTF. This rearrangement joins TRBV15 to TRBJ1-2; no clear D. V was pared by 1 base and J by 0 bases, with 9 bases between. CDR1 LNHNV and CDR2 YYDKDF come from the germline V gene (reference sequence). The CDR3 is 15 amino acids.